These 9 T cell receptor beta chains share one sample of origin, sequenced in a study of Ad26.COV2.S vaccination and SARS-CoV-2 variants (dated by TCRdb to about 2021). Libraries were built with the immunoSEQ multiplex PCR assay. The clones in this table, taken by TCRdb from immuneACCESS, are in-frame only. Not every clone is retained; where verified, under half of the shortfall comes from an unresolved V gene, and the cause of the rest is unknown. The sample data list approximately 420,000 clones, and roughly 90% of these were observed just once. Roughly 4% of the sample rests with the top ten. The intended sense of this specimen's treatment or condition label: roughly 18 received Ad26.COV2.S at low or high dose, single or two shots; about 5 received placebo; per-sample allocation not given. For vaccine and placebo recipients, the sequenced repertoires came from samples collected on day 63 after the first injection.

The specimen comprised peripheral blood, sampled in a trial of Ad26.COV2.S vaccine versus placebo. Source of these receptors: a person between 18 and 65 years old who received the Ad26.COV2.S COVID-19 vaccine or a placebo.

The genes are TRBV6-1 and TRBJ2-7; D could derive from TRBD1 or TRBD2 (6 bases each). The V gene lost 1 base and the J gene lost 6 bases, with 16 bases spanning the gap. CDR1 is MNHNS and CDR2 is SASEGT in the germline V gene. This CDR3 is built from 15 residues. The CDR3 DNA sequence: TGTGCCAGCAGTGAAGGACCGGGGGCTTGGGGCGAGCAGTACTTC. Residues: CASSEGPGAWGEQYF.

V is TRBV7-2 and J is TRBJ1-1; D is unclear. Germline V gene sequence: CDR1 SGHTA, CDR2 FQGNSA. The CDR3 length is 15 residues. V lost 4 bases, J lost 11 bases, and 23 bases lay in between. The CDR3 coding sequence is TGTGCCAGCAGCTCACGGGCCGCGGAGGCCGTACGCGCTTTCTTT. It specifies CASSSRAAEAVRAFF.

The chain combines TRBV2 with TRBJ2-5; either TRBD1 or TRBD2 may supply D (5 bases each). The V and J ends lost 5 bases and 10 bases respectively, with 23 bases between them. This CDR3 has 15 residues. Germline loops: CDR1 SNHLY, CDR2 FYNNEI. CDR3 sequence reads: CASSTSRRQRVVQYF. CDR3 sequence (DNA): TGTGCCAGCAGTACGAGCCGGAGACAGAGGGTTGTCCAGTACTTC.

The V call is TRBV11-3, the J call TRBJ2-1; 11 bases align to TRBD2. V was clipped by 1 base and J by 4 bases; unmatched bases: 6. This CDR3 has 17 residues. Germline V lookup: CDR1 SGHNT, CDR2 YENEEA. The CDR3, as DNA: TGTGCCAGCAGCTTAGGGACTAGCGGGTTCTCTTACAATGAGCAGTTCTTC. Translating it yields CASSLGTSGFSYNEQFF.

The J gene is TRBJ1-1, the V gene TRBV7-2; D is unresolved. Trimming removed 5 bases at V and 0 bases at J, with 10 bases between. CDR1 SGHTA and CDR2 FQGNSA come from the germline V gene. The CDR3 sequence is 14 residues long. The CDR3 DNA reads as TGTGCCAGCAGCCCCCCCCCAGTGAACACTGAAGCTTTCTTT. This translates into CASSPPPVNTEAFF.

CDR3 protein: CASSHAGARYGYTF. CDR3 nucleotides: TGCGCCAGCAGCCACGCCGGGGCGCGGTATGGCTACACCTTC. This chain uses TRBV4-3 with TRBJ1-2, with D possibly matching TRBD1 (5 bases). V lost 3 bases to trimming and J lost 5 bases, with 13 bases between them. This CDR3 spans 14 amino acids. Germline V CDR1 and CDR2: LGHNA, YSLEER.

V and J are TRBV7-9 and TRBJ2-3; 8 bases agree with TRBD2. Losses at the gene ends were 2 bases for V and 0 bases for J; bases not matched to a gene: 7. Germline V lookup: CDR1 SEHNR, CDR2 FQNEAQ (reference sequence). The CDR3 extends over 17 amino acids. DNA of the CDR3: TGTGCCAGCAGCTTAACATCGGGGGGGAGTAGCACAGATACGCAGTATTTT. Amino acid sequence: CASSLTSGGSSTDTQYF.

The chain is built from TRBV3-1 (or the pseudogene TRBV3-2) and TRBJ1-2, with no clear D. V gave up 4 bases and J gave up 1 base, with 10 bases separating them. Germline V gives CDR1 LGHDT, CDR2 YNNKEL (reference sequence). The CDR3 has 14 amino acids. As DNA, the CDR3 is TGTGCCAGCAGCCCCCTTTCAGTTAACTATGGCTACACCTTC. This translates into CASSPLSVNYGYTF.

The V gene is TRBV19, the J gene TRBJ1-1; D not resolved. The CDR3 runs to 13 residues. The V end was cut by 4 bases, the J end by 1 base, with 7 bases between. Germline CDR1 reads LNHDA; CDR2 reads SQIVND (reference sequence). The CDR3 loop is CASSTGPNTEAFF. The CDR3 nucleotides read TGTGCCAGTAGTACCGGGCCGAACACTGAAGCTTTCTTT.